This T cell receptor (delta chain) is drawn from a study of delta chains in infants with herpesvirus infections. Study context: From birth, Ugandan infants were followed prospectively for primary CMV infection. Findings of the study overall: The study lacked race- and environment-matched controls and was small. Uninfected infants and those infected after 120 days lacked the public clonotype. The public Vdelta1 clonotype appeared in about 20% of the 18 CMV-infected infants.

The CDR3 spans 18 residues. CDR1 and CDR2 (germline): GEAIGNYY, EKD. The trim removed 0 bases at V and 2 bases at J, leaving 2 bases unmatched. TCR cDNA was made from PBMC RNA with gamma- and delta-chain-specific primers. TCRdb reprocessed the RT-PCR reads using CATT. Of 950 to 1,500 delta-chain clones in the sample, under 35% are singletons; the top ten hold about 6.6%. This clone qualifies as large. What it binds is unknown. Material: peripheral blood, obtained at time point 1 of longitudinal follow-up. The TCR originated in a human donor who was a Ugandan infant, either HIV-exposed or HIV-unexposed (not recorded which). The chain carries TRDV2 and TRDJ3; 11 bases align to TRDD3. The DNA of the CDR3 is TGTGCCTGTGACACCGTACTGGGGGATACCTGGGACACCCGACAGATGTTTTTC. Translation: CACDTVLGDTWDTRQMFF.